This T cell receptor beta chain was captured by sequencing in a study of control samples from healthy donors and cancer patients. Sequencing used immunoSEQ multiplex PCR; TCRdb keeps in-frame clones, though not all of them. The table has some 120,000 clones, about 92% seen once. The CDR3 sequence is 13 residues long. V was trimmed by 12 bases and J by 5 bases, leaving 17 bases between them. Germline CDR1 is KGHDR and CDR2 is SFDVKD. The TCR comes from a man in his fifties with head and neck cancer. Sequencing was performed on PBMCs. The gene calls are TRBV24-1 and TRBJ2-3; a weak D match, TRBD2 (5 bases). The DNA for the CDR3 is TGTGCCTCCCGGAGCGGAGCTGGAGATACGCAGTATTTT. It translates to CASRSGAGDTQYF.